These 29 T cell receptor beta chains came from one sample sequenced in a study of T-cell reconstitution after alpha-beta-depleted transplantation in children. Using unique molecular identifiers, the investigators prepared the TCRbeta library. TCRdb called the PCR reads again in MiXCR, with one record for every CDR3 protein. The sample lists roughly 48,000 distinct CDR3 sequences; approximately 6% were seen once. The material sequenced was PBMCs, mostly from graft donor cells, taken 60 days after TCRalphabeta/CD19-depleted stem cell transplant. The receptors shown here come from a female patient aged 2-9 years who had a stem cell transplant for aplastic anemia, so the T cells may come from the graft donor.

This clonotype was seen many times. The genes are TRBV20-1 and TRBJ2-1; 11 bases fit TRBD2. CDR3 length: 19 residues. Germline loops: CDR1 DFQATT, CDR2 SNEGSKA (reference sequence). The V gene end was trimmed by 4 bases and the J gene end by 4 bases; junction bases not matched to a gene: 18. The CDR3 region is CSATSPGVVAGGYYNEQFF. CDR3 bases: TGCAGTGCTACTTCCCCCGGCGTGGTAGCGGGAGGGTATTACAATGAGCAGTTCTTC.

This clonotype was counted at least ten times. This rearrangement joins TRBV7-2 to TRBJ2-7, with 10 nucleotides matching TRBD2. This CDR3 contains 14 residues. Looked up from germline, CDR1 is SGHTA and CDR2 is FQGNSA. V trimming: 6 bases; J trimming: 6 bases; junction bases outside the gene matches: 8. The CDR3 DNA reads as TGTGCCAGCAGAAGAGCGGGGGGGCCGTCCGAGCAGTACTTC. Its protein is CASRRAGGPSEQYF.

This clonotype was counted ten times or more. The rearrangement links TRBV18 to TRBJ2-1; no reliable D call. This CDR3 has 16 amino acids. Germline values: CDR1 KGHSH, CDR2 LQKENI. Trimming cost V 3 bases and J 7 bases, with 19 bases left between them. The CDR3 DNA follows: TGTGCCAGCTCACCGGGTGGTAGGGTGCCTTTTAATGAGCAGTTCTTC. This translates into CASSPGGRVPFNEQFF. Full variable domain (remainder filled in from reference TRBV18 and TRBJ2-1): NAGVMQNPRHLVRRRGQEARLRCSPMKGHSHVYWYRQLPEEGLKFMVYLQKENIIDESGMPKERFSAEFPKEGPSILRIQQVVRGDSAAYFCASSPGGRVPFNEQFFGPGTRLTVL.

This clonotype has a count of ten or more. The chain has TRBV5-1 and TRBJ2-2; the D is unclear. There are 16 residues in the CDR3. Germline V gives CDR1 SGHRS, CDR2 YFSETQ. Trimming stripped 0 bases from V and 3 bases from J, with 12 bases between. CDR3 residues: CASSLGPLGDTGELFF. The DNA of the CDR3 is TGCGCCAGCAGCTTGGGCCCCCTTGGGGACACCGGGGAGCTGTTTTTT.

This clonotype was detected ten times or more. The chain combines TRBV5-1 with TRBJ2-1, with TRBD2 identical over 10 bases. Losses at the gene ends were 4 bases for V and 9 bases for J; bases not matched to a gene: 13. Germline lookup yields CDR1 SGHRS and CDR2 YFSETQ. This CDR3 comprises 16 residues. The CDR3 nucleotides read TGCGCCAGCAGCCCGGGGTCGCTAGCGGGGGTTGTTGAGCAGTTCTTC. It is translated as CASSPGSLAGVVEQFF.

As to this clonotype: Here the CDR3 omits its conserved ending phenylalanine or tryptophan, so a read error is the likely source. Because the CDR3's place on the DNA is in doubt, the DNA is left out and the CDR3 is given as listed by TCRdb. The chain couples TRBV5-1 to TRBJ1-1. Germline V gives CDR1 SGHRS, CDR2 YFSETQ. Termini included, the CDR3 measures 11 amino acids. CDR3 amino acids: CASKGNTEAFL.

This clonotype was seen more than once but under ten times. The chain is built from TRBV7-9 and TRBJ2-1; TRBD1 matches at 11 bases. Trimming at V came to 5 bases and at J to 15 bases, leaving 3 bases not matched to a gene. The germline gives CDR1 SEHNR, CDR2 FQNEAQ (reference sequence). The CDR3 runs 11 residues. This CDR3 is CASSVGTGGFF. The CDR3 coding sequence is TGTGCCAGCAGCGTCGGGACAGGGGGGTTCTTC.

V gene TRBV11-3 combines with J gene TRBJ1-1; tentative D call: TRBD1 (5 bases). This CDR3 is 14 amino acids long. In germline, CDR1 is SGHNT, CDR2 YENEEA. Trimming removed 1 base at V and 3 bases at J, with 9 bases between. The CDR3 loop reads CASSLGGGDTEAFF. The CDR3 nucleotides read TGTGCCAGCAGCTTAGGGGGAGGGGACACTGAAGCTTTCTTT. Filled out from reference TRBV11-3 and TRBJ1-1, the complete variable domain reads EAGVVQSPRYKIIEKKQPVAFWCNPISGHNTLYWYLQNLGQGPELLIRYENEEAVDDSQLPKDRFSAERLKGVDSTLKIQPAELGDSAVYLCASSLGGGDTEAFFGQGTRLTVV.

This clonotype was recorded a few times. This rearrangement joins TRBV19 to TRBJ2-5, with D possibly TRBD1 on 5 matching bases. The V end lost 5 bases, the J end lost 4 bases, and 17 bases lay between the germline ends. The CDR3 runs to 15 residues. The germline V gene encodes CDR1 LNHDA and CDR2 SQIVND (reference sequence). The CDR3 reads CASSGAGSKGETQYF. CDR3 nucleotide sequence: TGTGCCAGTAGTGGGGCAGGGTCCAAAGGAGAGACCCAGTACTTC. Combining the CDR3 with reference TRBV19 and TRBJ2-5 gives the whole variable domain DGGITQSPKYLFRKEGQNVTLSCEQNLNHDAMYWYRQDPGQGLRLIYYSQIVNDFQKGDIAEGYSVSREKKESFPLTVTSAQKNPTAFYLCASSGAGSKGETQYFGPGTRLLVL.

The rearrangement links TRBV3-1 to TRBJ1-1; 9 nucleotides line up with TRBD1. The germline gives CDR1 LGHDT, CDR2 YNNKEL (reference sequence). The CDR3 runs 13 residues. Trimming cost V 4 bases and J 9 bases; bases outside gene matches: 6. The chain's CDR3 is CASSLQGTGKAFF. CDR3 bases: TGTGCCAGCAGCCTCCAGGGGACAGGGAAAGCTTTCTTT.

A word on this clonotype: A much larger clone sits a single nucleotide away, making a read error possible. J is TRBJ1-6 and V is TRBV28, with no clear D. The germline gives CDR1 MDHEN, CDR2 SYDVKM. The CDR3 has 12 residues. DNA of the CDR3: TGTGCCAGAAGTTTAAAGGCCTCACCCCTCCACTTT. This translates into CARSLKASPLHF.

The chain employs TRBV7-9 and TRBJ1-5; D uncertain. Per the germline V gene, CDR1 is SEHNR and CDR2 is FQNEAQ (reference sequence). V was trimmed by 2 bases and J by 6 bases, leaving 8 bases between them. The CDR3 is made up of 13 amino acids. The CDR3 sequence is CASSLSLGQPQHF. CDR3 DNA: TGTGCCAGCAGCTTAAGCCTTGGTCAGCCCCAGCATTTT. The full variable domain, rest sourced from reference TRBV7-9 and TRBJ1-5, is DTGVSQNPRHKITKRGQNVTFRCDPISEHNRLYWYRQTLGQGPEFLTYFQNEAQLEKSRLLSDRFSAERPKGSFSTLEIQRTEQGDSAMYLCASSLSLGQPQHFGDGTRLSIL.

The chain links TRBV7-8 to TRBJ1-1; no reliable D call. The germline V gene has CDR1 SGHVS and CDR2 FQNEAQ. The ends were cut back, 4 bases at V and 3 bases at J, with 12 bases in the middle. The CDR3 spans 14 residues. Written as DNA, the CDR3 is TGTGCCAGCAGCTCACGGATACTAGACACTGAAGCTTTCTTT. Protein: CASSSRILDTEAFF.

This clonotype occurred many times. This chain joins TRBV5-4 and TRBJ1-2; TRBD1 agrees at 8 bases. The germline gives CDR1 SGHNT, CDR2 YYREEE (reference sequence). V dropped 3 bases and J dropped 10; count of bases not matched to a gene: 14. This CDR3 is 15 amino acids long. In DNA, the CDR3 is TGTGCCAGCAGCTCCCCGGAACAGGGGGGTTTCGACTACACCTTC. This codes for CASSSPEQGGFDYTF.

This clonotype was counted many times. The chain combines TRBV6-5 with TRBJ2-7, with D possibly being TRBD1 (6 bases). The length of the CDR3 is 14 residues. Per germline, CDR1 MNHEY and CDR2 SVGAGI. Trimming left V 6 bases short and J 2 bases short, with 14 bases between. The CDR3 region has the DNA TGTGCCAGCAGATTAGACAGGTCTACCTACGAGCAGTACTTC. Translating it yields CASRLDRSTYEQYF.

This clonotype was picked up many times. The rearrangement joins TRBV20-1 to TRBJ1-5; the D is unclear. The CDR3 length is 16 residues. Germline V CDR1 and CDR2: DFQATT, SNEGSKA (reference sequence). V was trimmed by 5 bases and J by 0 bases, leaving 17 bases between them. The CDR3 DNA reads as TGCAGTGCTCCGGACCGAAACGTGCTTAGCAATCAGCCCCAGCATTTT. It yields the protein CSAPDRNVLSNQPQHF.

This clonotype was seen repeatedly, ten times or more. The CDR3 DNA follows: TGCAGTGCACTTGACAGGGGACATGGTGAAAAACTGTTTTTT. Protein product: CSALDRGHGEKLFF. The J gene is TRBJ1-4, the V gene TRBV20-1; TRBD1 matches 8 bases. Trimming cost V 6 bases and J 7 bases; bases outside gene matches: 10. This CDR3 has 14 residues. CDR1 and CDR2 (germline): DFQATT, SNEGSKA (reference sequence).

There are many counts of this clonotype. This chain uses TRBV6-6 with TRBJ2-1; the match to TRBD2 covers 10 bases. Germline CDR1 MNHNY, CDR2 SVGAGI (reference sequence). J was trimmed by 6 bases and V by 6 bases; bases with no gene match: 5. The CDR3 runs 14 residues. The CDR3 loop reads CASSPGLAFNEQFF. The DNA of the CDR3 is TGTGCCAGCAGCCCGGGACTAGCGTTCAATGAGCAGTTCTTC.

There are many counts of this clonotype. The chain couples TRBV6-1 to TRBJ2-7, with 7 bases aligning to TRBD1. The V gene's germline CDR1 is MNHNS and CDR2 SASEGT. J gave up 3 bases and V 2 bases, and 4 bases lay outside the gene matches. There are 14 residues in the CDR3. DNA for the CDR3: TGTGCCAGCAGTGAATCGGGACAGTTCTACGAGCAGTACTTC. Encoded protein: CASSESGQFYEQYF.

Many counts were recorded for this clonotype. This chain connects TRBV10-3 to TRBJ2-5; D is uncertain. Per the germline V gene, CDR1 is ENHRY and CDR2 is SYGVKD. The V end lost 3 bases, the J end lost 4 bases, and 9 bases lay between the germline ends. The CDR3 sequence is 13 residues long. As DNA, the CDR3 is TGTGCCATCAGTGATGAGGTCGTAGAGACCCAGTACTTC. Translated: CAISDEVVETQYF.

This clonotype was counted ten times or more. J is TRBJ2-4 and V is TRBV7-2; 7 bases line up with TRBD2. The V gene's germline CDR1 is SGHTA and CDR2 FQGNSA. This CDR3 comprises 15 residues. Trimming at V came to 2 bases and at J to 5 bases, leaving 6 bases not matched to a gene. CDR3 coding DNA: TGTGCCAGCAGCTTACGGACTAGTTGGGAAAACATTCAGTACTTC. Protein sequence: CASSLRTSWENIQYF.

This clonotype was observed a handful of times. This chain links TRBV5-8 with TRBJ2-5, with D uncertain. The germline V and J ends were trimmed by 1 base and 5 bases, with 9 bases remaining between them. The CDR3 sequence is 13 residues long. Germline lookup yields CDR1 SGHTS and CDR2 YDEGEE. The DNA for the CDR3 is TGTGCCAGCAGCTTGCCGGGTAGGGAGACCCAGTACTTC. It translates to CASSLPGRETQYF.

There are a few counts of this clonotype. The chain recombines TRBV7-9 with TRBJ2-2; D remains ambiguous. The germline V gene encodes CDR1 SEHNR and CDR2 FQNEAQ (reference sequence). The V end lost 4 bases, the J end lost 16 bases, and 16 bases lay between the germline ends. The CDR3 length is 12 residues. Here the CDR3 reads CASSSLGWNEFF. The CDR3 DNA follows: TGTGCCAGCAGCTCCCTAGGCTGGAATGAGTTTTTT.

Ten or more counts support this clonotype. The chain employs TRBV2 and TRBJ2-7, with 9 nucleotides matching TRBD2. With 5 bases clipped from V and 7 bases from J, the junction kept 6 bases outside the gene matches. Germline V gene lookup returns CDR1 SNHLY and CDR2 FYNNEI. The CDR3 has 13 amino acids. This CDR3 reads CASSRGLAREQYF. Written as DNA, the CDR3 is TGTGCCAGCAGTCGAGGACTAGCGAGAGAGCAGTACTTC.

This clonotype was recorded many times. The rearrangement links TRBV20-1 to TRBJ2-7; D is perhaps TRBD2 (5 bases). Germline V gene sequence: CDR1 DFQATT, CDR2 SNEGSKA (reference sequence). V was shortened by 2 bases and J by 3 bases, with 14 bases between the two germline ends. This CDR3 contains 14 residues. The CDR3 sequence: CSARSRGGSYEQYF. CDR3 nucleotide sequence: TGCAGTGCTAGATCCCGGGGTGGGAGCTACGAGCAGTACTTC.

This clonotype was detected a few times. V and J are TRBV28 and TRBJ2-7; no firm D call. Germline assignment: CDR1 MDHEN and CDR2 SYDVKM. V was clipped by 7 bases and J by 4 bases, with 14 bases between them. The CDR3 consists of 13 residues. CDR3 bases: TGTGCCAGCACCGCGGAGAGGCAGTACGAGCAGTACTTC. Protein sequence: CASTAERQYEQYF.

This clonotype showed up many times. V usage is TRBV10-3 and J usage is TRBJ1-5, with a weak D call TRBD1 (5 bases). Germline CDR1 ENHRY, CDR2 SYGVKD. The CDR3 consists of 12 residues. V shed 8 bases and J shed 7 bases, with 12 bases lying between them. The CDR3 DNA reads TGTGCCATCGGGCAGGGAAGCCAGCCCCAGCATTTT. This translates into CAIGQGSQPQHF.

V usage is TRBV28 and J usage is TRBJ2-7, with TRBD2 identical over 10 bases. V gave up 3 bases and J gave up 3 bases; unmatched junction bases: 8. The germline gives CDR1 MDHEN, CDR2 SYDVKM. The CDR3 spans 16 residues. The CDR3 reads CASSFLGLAVVYEQYF. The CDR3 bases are TGTGCCAGCAGTTTCCTAGGACTAGCGGTGGTCTACGAGCAGTACTTC.

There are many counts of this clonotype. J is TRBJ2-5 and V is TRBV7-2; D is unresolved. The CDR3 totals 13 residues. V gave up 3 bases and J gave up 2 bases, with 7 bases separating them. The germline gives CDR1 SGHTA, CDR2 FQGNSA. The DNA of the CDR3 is TGTGCCAGCAGCTTCAACTTTCAAGAGACCCAGTACTTC. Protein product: CASSFNFQETQYF.